This entry concerns a single T cell receptor beta chain. The antigen is undetermined. CDR3 length equals 18 residues. Germline-derived CDR1 and CDR2 are MGHRA and YSYEKL. V was pared by 1 base and J by 5 bases, with 22 bases between. Primers included in the PCR were 60 Vbeta and 13 Jbeta primers. Using immunoSEQ multiplex PCR, the repertoire was profiled, and TCRdb retains in-frame clones only, with some absent. The sample carries roughly 180,000 clones, roughly four fifths recorded once. The record originates from a study of cytomegalovirus exposure and HLA in healthy donors. Study-level results: The authors confirmed in vitro that a few CMV-associated chains were specific for CMV antigens.

Nominally healthy donors were sampled, though unrecorded immune exposures were likely. Specimen: PBMCs. The V and J genes are TRBV4-1 and TRBJ2-3; perhaps TRBD2 as D (7 bases). This clonotype was obtained from a woman in her late teens or twenties in good health and CMV-seropositive. The CDR3 reads CASSQGTLGGLILDTQYF. In nucleotides, the CDR3 is TGCGCCAGCAGCCAAGGGACCTTGGGGGGGCTAATTTTAGATACGCAGTATTTT.